These T cell receptor beta chains were read from a single sample in a study of patients and donors after allogeneic stem cell transplantation. TCRdb re-called the RT-PCR reads through MiXCR, storing one row per CDR3 protein. Of 24,000 or so distinct CDR3 sequences in the sample, about 30% were seen once. The sequenced sample was blood, either unsorted or a sorted T cell fraction (not recorded which). The receptor source for this set is a human donor who was either an allogeneic HSCT recipient or a stem cell or donor lymphocyte infusion donor (not recorded which). It is not recorded whose cells these are; they may come from a transplant donor. The CDR3 runs from the conserved cysteine through the conserved F or W. The order of the fields is clone size, J gene, D gene, V gene, CDR3 DNA, CDR3 protein. The D gene is left open where the match is weak. Clone size is given for some rows only: seen once, a few or many times, or a class if the clone is expanded.

clone size: few
J gene: TRBJ1-3
D gene: -
V gene: TRBV6-6
CDR3 DNA: TGTGCCAGCAGGAGGTACAGGGCTACTGGAAACACCATATATTTT
CDR3 protein: CASRRYRATGNTIYF

clone size: few
J gene: TRBJ1-5
D gene: TRBD1
V gene: TRBV27
CDR3 DNA: TGTGCCAGCAGTCCGGGACAGGGGAACAATCAGCCCCAGCATTTT
CDR3 protein: CASSPGQGNNQPQHF

clone size: -
J gene: TRBJ2-7
D gene: -
V gene: TRBV7-9
CDR3 DNA: TGTGCCAGCAGCCCCCGAGTCTCTTACGAGCAGTACTTC
CDR3 protein: CASSPRVSYEQYF

clone size: -
J gene: TRBJ2-3
D gene: -
V gene: TRBV25-1
CDR3 DNA: TGTGCCAGCAGTGAACCCGGACCGATTAGCACAGATACGCAGTATTTT
CDR3 protein: CASSEPGPISTDTQYF

clone size: -
J gene: TRBJ1-6
D gene: -
V gene: TRBV7-8
CDR3 DNA: TGTGCCAGCAGCCCCGTGGCGGGCCAGAATTCACCCCTCCACTTT
CDR3 protein: CASSPVAGQNSPLHF

clone size: -
J gene: TRBJ1-5
D gene: TRBD1
V gene: TRBV20-1
CDR3 DNA: TGCAGTACCTCCACGACAGGGGATCAGCCCCAGCATTTT
CDR3 protein: CSTSTTGDQPQHF

clone size: few
J gene: TRBJ1-6
D gene: -
V gene: TRBV6-5
CDR3 DNA: TGTGCCAGCAGTTACTCCCTGGGGCAGTTTGGTTCACCCCTCCACTTT
CDR3 protein: CASSYSLGQFGSPLHF

clone size: -
J gene: TRBJ1-1
D gene: -
V gene: TRBV11-2
CDR3 DNA: TGTGCCAGCAGCTCTCAGGGGTTGTCTGAAGCTTTCTTT
CDR3 protein: CASSSQGLSEAFF

clone size: few
J gene: TRBJ1-4
D gene: -
V gene: TRBV4-3
CDR3 DNA: TGCGCCAGCAGCCGACGATTTGGACAGCCTAATGAAAAACTGTTTTTT
CDR3 protein: CASSRRFGQPNEKLFF

clone size: -
J gene: TRBJ2-3
D gene: -
V gene: TRBV4-2
CDR3 DNA: TGTGCCAGCAGCCAAGCGGGGGCCGATACGCAGTATTTT
CDR3 protein: CASSQAGADTQYF

clone size: -
J gene: TRBJ2-5
D gene: TRBD2
V gene: TRBV9
CDR3 DNA: TGTGCCAGCAGCGTTTCTAGCGGGGGGCGGGAGACCCAGTACTTC
CDR3 protein: CASSVSSGGRETQYF

clone size: -
J gene: TRBJ1-4
D gene: TRBD1
V gene: TRBV4-1
CDR3 DNA: TGCGCCAGCAGCCTTGCCATGACAGGGGTAAGGGAAAAACTGTTTTTT
CDR3 protein: CASSLAMTGVREKLFF

clone size: -
J gene: TRBJ1-6
D gene: TRBD1
V gene: TRBV20-1
CDR3 DNA: TGCAGTGCTAGAGATGAACAGGGGGCATTCTCACCCCTCCACTTT
CDR3 protein: CSARDEQGAFSPLHF

clone size: -
J gene: TRBJ2-3
D gene: -
V gene: TRBV15
CDR3 DNA: TGTGCCACCAGCCAGAAACATACGCAGTATTTT
CDR3 protein: CATSQKHTQYF

clone size: -
J gene: TRBJ1-1
D gene: -
V gene: TRBV18
CDR3 DNA: TGTGCCAGCTCGCGGGAGGTTTCGAACACTGAAGCTTTCTTT
CDR3 protein: CASSREVSNTEAFF

clone size: few
J gene: TRBJ2-3
D gene: TRBD2
V gene: TRBV15
CDR3 DNA: TGTGCCACCAGCAGCTCTACGGGGGGACCCACAGATACGCAGTATTTT
CDR3 protein: CATSSSTGGPTDTQYF

clone size: -
J gene: TRBJ1-5
D gene: -
V gene: TRBV20-1
CDR3 DNA: TGCAGTGCTGGTAGAGGTGGGAGCCAAAATCAGCCCCAGCATTTT
CDR3 protein: CSAGRGGSQNQPQHF

clone size: -
J gene: TRBJ2-3
D gene: -
V gene: TRBV20-1
CDR3 DNA: TGCAGTGCTCCCAACCCGAGGAGGCTCACAGATACGCAGTATTTT
CDR3 protein: CSAPNPRRLTDTQYF

clone size: few
J gene: TRBJ1-4
D gene: -
V gene: TRBV6-6
CDR3 DNA: TGTGCCAGCAGTTACTACAGGGTGGCAAAACTGTTTTTT
CDR3 protein: CASSYYRVAKLFF

clone size: few
J gene: TRBJ1-2
D gene: -
V gene: TRBV6-5
CDR3 DNA: TGTGCCAGCAGTTCTCAGGGAGTCTCACCCTATGGCTACACCTTC
CDR3 protein: CASSSQGVSPYGYTF

clone size: -
J gene: TRBJ2-3
D gene: TRBD1
V gene: TRBV12-3/TRBV12-4
CDR3 DNA: TGTGCCAGCAGTTTGGGACAGGGACGGGAGGCAGATACGCAGTATTTT
CDR3 protein: CASSLGQGREADTQYF

clone size: once
J gene: TRBJ2-5
D gene: -
V gene: TRBV7-9
CDR3 DNA: TGTGCCAGCAGCACCGTACAGACCCAGTACTTC
CDR3 protein: CASSTVQTQYF

clone size: -
J gene: TRBJ1-5
D gene: -
V gene: TRBV6-6
CDR3 DNA: TGTGCCAGCAGTTACAGACAGGGCAATCAGCCCCAGCATTTT
CDR3 protein: CASSYRQGNQPQHF

clone size: -
J gene: TRBJ1-2
D gene: TRBD1
V gene: TRBV20-1
CDR3 DNA: TGCAGTGGGGGACAGGGGGTTCCTAACTATGGCTACACCTTC
CDR3 protein: CSGGQGVPNYGYTF

clone size: few
J gene: TRBJ1-5
D gene: -
V gene: TRBV28
CDR3 DNA: TGTGCCAGCAGTCCCCTCAGTCATGGGCGGGCTCAGCCCCAGCATTTT
CDR3 protein: CASSPLSHGRAQPQHF

clone size: few
J gene: TRBJ2-2
D gene: -
V gene: TRBV7-9
CDR3 DNA: TGTGCCAGCAGCCGCGTCAGAGGTGGTAACACCGGGGAGCTGTTTTTT
CDR3 protein: CASSRVRGGNTGELFF

clone size: -
J gene: TRBJ2-5
D gene: -
V gene: TRBV6-5
CDR3 DNA: TGTGCCAGCAGTTACTCGGGAACGGGGACCGGGGAGACCCAGTACTTC
CDR3 protein: CASSYSGTGTGETQYF

clone size: few
J gene: TRBJ1-2
D gene: TRBD1
V gene: TRBV6-6
CDR3 DNA: TGTGCCAGCAGTAAGACAGGGCCCTATGGCTACACCTTC
CDR3 protein: CASSKTGPYGYTF

clone size: few
J gene: TRBJ1-4
D gene: -
V gene: TRBV6-1
CDR3 DNA: TGTGCCAGCAGTGACCCGGGGCGGCCTAATGAAAAACTGTTTTTT
CDR3 protein: CASSDPGRPNEKLFF

clone size: many
J gene: TRBJ2-5
D gene: TRBD1
V gene: TRBV5-1
CDR3 DNA: TGCGCCAGCAGCATGGACAGGGGGCACGAAGAGACCCAGTACTTC
CDR3 protein: CASSMDRGHEETQYF

clone size: medium-sized
J gene: TRBJ2-7
D gene: -
V gene: TRBV7-9
CDR3 DNA: TGTGCCAGCAGCTTAAGCTACGAGCAGTACTTC
CDR3 protein: CASSLSYEQYF

clone size: -
J gene: TRBJ1-1
D gene: -
V gene: TRBV28
CDR3 DNA: TGTGCCAGCAGTCCGTACTTGACCCTGAACACTGAAGCTTTCTTT
CDR3 protein: CASSPYLTLNTEAFF

clone size: -
J gene: TRBJ1-5
D gene: TRBD1
V gene: TRBV24-1
CDR3 DNA: TGTGCCACCTCAACAGGGGGCTATCAGCCCCAGCATTTT
CDR3 protein: CATSTGGYQPQHF

clone size: few
J gene: TRBJ1-5
D gene: -
V gene: TRBV20-1
CDR3 DNA: TGCAGTGCTAGAGATCAATTCCAGTCCAATCAGCCCCAGCATTTT
CDR3 protein: CSARDQFQSNQPQHF

clone size: -
J gene: TRBJ1-2
D gene: -
V gene: TRBV7-2
CDR3 DNA: TGTGCCAGCAGCTGGGGGCGCGGAGGCTACACCTTC
CDR3 protein: CASSWGRGGYTF

clone size: -
J gene: TRBJ2-5
D gene: TRBD1
V gene: TRBV7-6
CDR3 DNA: TGTGCCAGCAGCCTGTGGACAGGCGCCCAGGGGGAGACCCAGTACTTC
CDR3 protein: CASSLWTGAQGETQYF

clone size: once
J gene: TRBJ2-5
D gene: -
V gene: TRBV11-2
CDR3 DNA: TGTGCCAGCAGCTTATGGGACTTACAAGAGACCCAGTACTTC
CDR3 protein: CASSLWDLQETQYF

clone size: -
J gene: TRBJ2-6
D gene: TRBD1
V gene: TRBV10-3
CDR3 DNA: TGTGCCATCAAGACAGGGCCCGGGGCCAACGTCCTGACTTTC
CDR3 protein: CAIKTGPGANVLTF

clone size: -
J gene: TRBJ2-7
D gene: TRBD1
V gene: TRBV7-9
CDR3 DNA: TGTGCCAGCAGCTTCGGACAGGGAGGCTACGAGCAGTACTTC
CDR3 protein: CASSFGQGGYEQYF

clone size: -
J gene: TRBJ1-2
D gene: -
V gene: TRBV3-1
CDR3 DNA: TGTGCCAGCAGCCAAGGGAACAGCTTCTATGGCTACACCTTC
CDR3 protein: CASSQGNSFYGYTF

clone size: few
J gene: TRBJ2-2
D gene: -
V gene: TRBV12-3/TRBV12-4
CDR3 DNA: TGTGCCAGCAGTTTCTCTCGAAACACCGGGGAGCTGTTTTTT
CDR3 protein: CASSFSRNTGELFF

clone size: few
J gene: TRBJ1-5
D gene: -
V gene: TRBV5-1
CDR3 DNA: TGCGCCAGCAGCTTGGTTCCAGATCATCAGCCCCAGCATTTT
CDR3 protein: CASSLVPDHQPQHF

clone size: -
J gene: TRBJ1-1
D gene: -
V gene: TRBV18
CDR3 DNA: TGTGCCAGCTCACACATCGGGGGCGCGAACACTGAAGCTTTCTTT
CDR3 protein: CASSHIGGANTEAFF